These 22 T cell receptor beta chains originate from one sample sequenced in a study of blood T cell repertoires in COVID-19. Profiling relied on immunoSEQ multiplex PCR, and the TCRdb table lists in-frame clones only, not all of them. The sample has 200,000 to 250,000 clones; about 85% are singletons. The sample comprised peripheral blood. These receptors came from a man between 65 and 85 years old with acute or convalescent COVID-19.

This clone was recorded once. The rearrangement uses TRBV19 and TRBJ1-2; the match to TRBD1 covers 10 bases. CDR1 is LNHDA, CDR2 SQIVND, per germline (reference sequence). The junction had 6 bases not matched to a gene; V was cut back by 6 bases and J by 5 bases. CDR3 length: 14 residues. CDR3 bases: TGTGCCAGTAGGAGACAGGGGGCAGGATATGGCTACACCTTC. Translation: CASRRQGAGYGYTF.

As regards this clone: Within the sample, other DNA sequences also encode this same CDR3. The V call is TRBV3-1 (or the pseudogene TRBV3-2), the J call TRBJ1-1; no clear D. CDR1 and CDR2 from the germline V gene are LGHDT and YNNKEL (reference sequence). V shed 1 base and J shed 1 base, with 4 bases lying between them. This CDR3 has 13 amino acids. CDR3 coding DNA: TGTGCCAGCAGCCAAGGACAGAACACTGAAGCTTTCTTT. Translated: CASSQGQNTEAFF.

The V gene is TRBV7-3, the J gene TRBJ2-2; D not resolved. This CDR3 has 12 amino acids. Germline V gene sequence: CDR1 SGHTA, CDR2 FQGTGA. The germline V and J ends were trimmed by 5 bases and 8 bases, with 9 bases remaining between them. The CDR3 sequence: CASSREAGELFF. CDR3 nucleotides: TGTGCCAGCAGCAGAGAAGCGGGGGAGCTGTTTTTT.

The count of this clone is one. The chain carries TRBV5-1 and TRBJ2-5; D is possibly TRBD1 (5 bases). This CDR3 has 16 amino acids. From germline, CDR1 is SGHRS and CDR2 YFSETQ. The V end was cut by 4 bases, the J end by 0 bases, with 16 bases between. CDR3 in amino acids: CASSTSGAEYQETQYF. CDR3 in DNA: TGCGCCAGCAGCACGTCTGGGGCGGAGTACCAAGAGACCCAGTACTTC.

The chain is built from TRBV27 and TRBJ2-5; possible D gene TRBD1, 5 bases. Germline V gives CDR1 MNHEY, CDR2 SMNVEV (reference sequence). CDR3 size: 14 residues. V was cut by 5 bases and J by 2 bases, with 12 bases left in between. Here the CDR3 DNA reads TGTGCCAGCAGTCGCAGACAGAGTCAAGAGACCCAGTACTTC. Its protein is CASSRRQSQETQYF.

Concerning this clone: This same CDR3 is encoded by further DNA sequences in the sample. The chain links TRBV7-2 to TRBJ2-7; 8 positions match TRBD1. Trimming cost V 1 base and J 4 bases; bases outside gene matches: 3. From germline, CDR1 is SGHTA and CDR2 FQGNSA. The CDR3 is made up of 14 amino acids. DNA for the CDR3: TGTGCCAGCAGCTTAGGGGGACAGGTATACGAGCAGTACTTC. It specifies CASSLGGQVYEQYF.

The rearrangement joins TRBV5-1 to TRBJ2-4; 8 bases agree with TRBD1. The junction had 7 bases not matched to a gene; V was cut back by 1 base and J by 1 base. Germline CDR1 SGHRS, CDR2 YFSETQ. The CDR3 covers 17 residues. This CDR3 is CASSLSQGVGAKNIQYF. CDR3 DNA sequence: TGCGCCAGCAGCTTGTCACAGGGGGTTGGTGCCAAAAACATTCAGTACTTC.

Regarding this clone: The same CDR3 also results from other DNA sequences found in this sample. V usage is TRBV9 and J usage is TRBJ2-2; weak D call: TRBD2 (5 bases). V was pared by 2 bases and J by 1 base, with 9 bases between. The CDR3 covers 15 residues. Germline lookup yields CDR1 SGDLS and CDR2 YYNGEE. The CDR3 DNA is TGTGCCAGCAGCGTGGAGGCCGGGAACACCGGGGAGCTGTTTTTT. The encoded protein is CASSVEAGNTGELFF.

The V call is TRBV4-2, the J call TRBJ2-1; no clear D. The germline V gene has CDR1 LGHNA and CDR2 YNFKEQ. The CDR3 has 16 amino acids. V gave up 5 bases and J gave up 3 bases, with 17 bases separating them. This CDR3 reads CASSSQEQNSYNEQFF. The CDR3 DNA follows: TGTGCCAGCAGCTCACAAGAGCAGAACAGCTACAATGAGCAGTTCTTC.

This clone was seen once. The genes are TRBV3-1 (or the pseudogene TRBV3-2) and TRBJ2-3, with 11 bases lining up with TRBD1. CDR3 length: 16 residues. J lost 4 bases, V lost 2 bases, and 5 bases had no gene match. The V gene's germline CDR1 is LGHDT and CDR2 YNNKEL (reference sequence). CDR3 sequence (DNA): TGTGCCAGCAGCCAACCCGGGACAGGGGGTTCAGATACGCAGTATTTT. This sequence encodes CASSQPGTGGSDTQYF.

The rearrangement links TRBV2 to TRBJ1-5; tentative D call: TRBD1 (5 bases). V was pared by 3 bases and J by 4 bases, with 10 bases between. This CDR3 contains 14 residues. Germline assignment: CDR1 SNHLY and CDR2 FYNNEI. CDR3 amino acids: CASSDSTANQPQHF. Written as DNA, the CDR3 is TGTGCCAGCAGTGACTCGACAGCAAATCAGCCCCAGCATTTT. The whole variable domain, remainder taken from reference TRBV2 and TRBJ1-5, is EPEVTQTPSHQVTQMGQEVILRCVPISNHLYFYWYRQILGQKVEFLVSFYNNEISEKSEIFDDQFSVERPDGSNFTLKIRSTKLEDSAMYFCASSDSTANQPQHFGDGTRLSIL.

The genes are TRBV21-1 and TRBJ2-5; the D call of TRBD2 is as the table states it, not checked on the DNA. TRBV21-1 counts as a pseudogene. The CDR3 runs to 20 residues. The CDR3 loop reads CASRKVAGTGGARGGQTQYF. In nucleotides, the CDR3 is TGTGCCAGCCGCAAAGTTGCCGGGACGGGGGGGGCCCGGGGTGGACAGACCCAGTACTTC.

The V call is TRBV9, the J call TRBJ1-2; 7 bases line up with TRBD1. Trimming took 3 bases from V and 2 from J; bases not matched to a gene: 4. The germline gives CDR1 SGDLS, CDR2 YYNGEE. The CDR3 runs to 14 residues. CDR3 bases: TGTGCCAGCAGCGACAGGGGCAGGAACTATGGCTACACCTTC. The encoded protein is CASSDRGRNYGYTF.

The J gene is TRBJ2-1, the V gene TRBV4-1; 7 positions agree with TRBD1. Germline values: CDR1 MGHRA, CDR2 YSYEKL. The V gene end was trimmed by 3 bases and the J gene end by 3 bases; junction bases not matched to a gene: 8. This CDR3 contains 16 residues. CDR3: CASSQPPGQHYNEQFF. CDR3 sequence (DNA): TGCGCCAGCAGCCAGCCCCCGGGACAGCACTACAATGAGCAGTTCTTC.

V gene TRBV18 combines with J gene TRBJ2-7; TRBD1 matches at 8 bases. This CDR3 has 15 amino acids. V was clipped by 3 bases and J by 4 bases; unmatched bases: 8. Germline V gives CDR1 KGHSH, CDR2 LQKENI. In DNA, the CDR3 is TGTGCCAGCTCACCCGGGACAGGCGATTCTTACGAGCAGTACTTC. The encoded protein is CASSPGTGDSYEQYF.

This clone was recorded a few times. The chain combines TRBV29-1 with TRBJ2-6; tentatively, D is TRBD2 (5 bases). CDR1 SQVTM and CDR2 ANQGSEA come from the germline V gene. Trimming cost V 5 bases and J 2 bases, with 7 bases left between them. CDR3 length equals 13 residues. The CDR3 reads CSVYGTGANVLTF. For the CDR3, the DNA is TGCAGCGTTTACGGGACTGGGGCCAACGTCCTGACTTTC. The complete variable domain, with remaining parts taken from reference TRBV29-1 and TRBJ2-6, reads SAVISQKPSRDICQRGTSLTIQCQVDSQVTMMFWYRQQPGQSLTLIATANQGSEATYESGFVIDKFPISRPNLTFSTLTVSNMSPEDSSIYLCSVYGTGANVLTFGAGSRLTVL.

This clone was counted only a few times. This chain joins TRBV12-3 or TRBV12-4 and TRBJ1-1; no firm D call. With 3 bases removed from V and 5 bases from J, the gap between germline ends came to 7 bases. The CDR3 covers 12 residues. As DNA, the CDR3 is TGTGCCAGCAGTTTTTCCGCGACTGAAGCTTTCTTT. It specifies CASSFSATEAFF.

This clone has only one observation. V usage is TRBV7-2 and J usage is TRBJ2-1, with D maybe TRBD2 (6 bases). From germline, CDR1 is SGHTA and CDR2 FQGNSA. V lost 5 bases and J 6 bases, leaving 17 bases between the germline ends. This CDR3 is built from 15 residues. CDR3 sequence: CASSPGGSLRNEQFF. The CDR3 nucleotides are TGTGCCAGCAGCCCCGGGGGTTCCCTCCGCAATGAGCAGTTCTTC.

V gene TRBV7-2 combines with J gene TRBJ1-1, with D uncertain. The CDR3 has 13 amino acids. V gave up 5 bases and J gave up 7 bases, with 14 bases separating them. CDR1 is SGHTA and CDR2 is FQGNSA in the germline V gene. CDR3 DNA: TGTGCCAGCAGCCAACGGACTTCGGGTGAAGCTTTCTTT. It codes for CASSQRTSGEAFF. The complete variable domain, with remaining parts taken from reference TRBV7-2 and TRBJ1-1, reads GAGVSQSPSNKVTEKGKDVELRCDPISGHTALYWYRQSLGQGLEFLIYFQGNSAPDKSGLPSDRFSAERTGGSVSTLTIQRTQQEDSAVYLCASSQRTSGEAFFGQGTRLTVV.

CDR3 nucleotides: TGTGCCAGCAGCCCCCCAGGGAATAATTCACCCCTCCACTTT. Its protein is CASSPPGNNSPLHF. The chain carries TRBV7-9 and TRBJ1-6, with a possible D match to TRBD1 (5 bases). The germline gives CDR1 SEHNR, CDR2 FQNEAQ (reference sequence). V lost 5 bases, J lost 5 bases, and 10 bases lay in between. This CDR3 region has 14 residues.

The chain recombines TRBV27 with TRBJ2-5; maybe TRBD2 (5 bases). From germline, CDR1 is MNHEY and CDR2 SMNVEV (reference sequence). Trimming took off 7 bases at V and 5 bases at J, with 17 bases between the two ends. This CDR3 comprises 14 residues. The CDR3 region has the DNA TGTGCCAGCACTCCCCCCGGGGTTAAGGAGACCCAGTACTTC. Its protein product is CASTPPGVKETQYF.

This clone was seen once. The chain's CDR3 is CASSARLAGDYEQYF. CDR3 coding DNA: TGTGCCAGTAGTGCTAGACTAGCGGGAGACTACGAGCAGTACTTC. The rearrangement joins TRBV19 to TRBJ2-7, with 12 bases matching TRBD2. Per germline, CDR1 LNHDA and CDR2 SQIVND (reference sequence). The J segment lost 3 bases and the V segment lost 5 bases, leaving 5 bases of the junction unmatched. CDR3 length: 15 amino acids.